The count of the clone carrying this T cell receptor beta chain is one. Germline V CDR1 and CDR2: LGHNT, FRNRAP. This CDR3 has 17 residues. Trimming cost V 0 bases and J 5 bases, with 19 bases left between them. This record belongs to a study of CD8+ T cells in alopecia areata. About the research overall: The study gave treated patients oral tofacitinib at 5 to 10 mg twice daily.

Investigators isolated RNA and reverse transcribed it into cDNA to act as the sequencing template. Sequencing was performed with immunoSEQ multiplex PCR; in TCRdb, only in-frame clones are kept and a portion is missing. The sample lists under 200,000 clones, 60% to 75% seen once, with more than 13% in the top ten. The treatment denotes: oral pan-JAK inhibitor, 5-10 mg twice daily. Collection of lesional scalp punch biopsies and peripheral blood was performed in alopecia areata patients. The starting material was CD4+ T cells sorted from blood, obtained at week 24, from a patient treated with tofacitinib. The rearrangement links TRBV12-5 to TRBJ2-5; D may be TRBD1 (6 bases). The clonotype comes from a human donor with alopecia areata. This chain's CDR3 is CASGLVVGARGRETQYF. In nucleotides, the CDR3 is TGTGCTAGTGGTTTGGTTGTGGGGGCGCGTGGAAGGGAGACCCAGTACTTC.